Following are 12 T cell receptor beta chains from one sample sequenced in a study of blood T cell repertoires in COVID-19. The repertoire was sequenced with immunoSEQ multiplex PCR; TCRdb's copy has only in-frame clones and lacks some. The table includes approximately 74,000 clones, roughly 86% detected once. Material: peripheral blood. These receptors were taken from a woman aged 55-69 years with acute or convalescent COVID-19.

V and J are TRBV7-2 and TRBJ1-1; no definite D call. The CDR3 loop spans 13 amino acids. CDR1 is SGHTA, CDR2 FQGNSA, per germline. V gave up 3 bases and J gave up 0 bases, with 5 bases separating them. Written as DNA, the CDR3 is TGTGCCAGCAGCTTCTCTTTGAACACTGAAGCTTTCTTT. Its translation is CASSFSLNTEAFF.

The chain links TRBV10-3 to TRBJ1-6, with TRBD1 matching 7 bases. This CDR3 comprises 14 residues. Germline V lookup: CDR1 ENHRY, CDR2 SYGVKD. After removal of 4 bases from V and 6 bases from J, the junction contained 3 bases not matched to a gene. The CDR3 sequence: CAISGQGVNSPLHF. The CDR3 nucleotides are TGTGCCATCAGTGGACAGGGAGTTAATTCACCCCTCCACTTT.

This clone was observed a single time. The chain carries TRBV19 and TRBJ2-1, with 11 bases aligning to TRBD2. Looked up from germline, CDR1 is LNHDA and CDR2 is SQIVND (reference sequence). CDR3 length: 13 residues. The V gene end was trimmed by 4 bases and the J gene end by 7 bases; junction bases not matched to a gene: 0. CDR3 in amino acids: CASSTSGRNEQFF. The DNA for the CDR3 is TGTGCCAGTAGTACTAGCGGGAGGAATGAGCAGTTCTTC.

The chain links TRBV7-2 to TRBJ1-6; TRBD1 matches 9 bases. The germline CDR1 and CDR2 sequences are SGHTA and FQGNSA. The CDR3 length is 16 residues. The V and J ends lost 2 bases and 9 bases, in that order; junction bases with no gene match: 8. The CDR3 region is CASSLMTGGIGSPLHF. The CDR3 bases are TGTGCCAGCAGCTTAATGACAGGGGGAATTGGTTCACCCCTCCACTTT.

V gene TRBV3-1 (or the pseudogene TRBV3-2) combines with J gene TRBJ1-2; a possible D gene is TRBD1 (5 bases). This CDR3 spans 15 amino acids. V shed 0 bases and J shed 8 bases, with 16 bases lying between them. Germline-derived CDR1 and CDR2 are LGHDT and YNNKEL (reference sequence). Here the CDR3 reads CASSQDSGEGKGYTF. In nucleotides, the CDR3 is TGTGCCAGCAGCCAAGATAGTGGGGAGGGGAAAGGCTACACCTTC.

The V and J genes are TRBV6-5 and TRBJ2-7; a weak D match, TRBD1 (6 bases). V lost 6 bases, J lost 7 bases, and 19 bases lay in between. From germline, CDR1 is MNHEY and CDR2 SVGAGI. The CDR3 length is 14 residues. CDR3 nucleotides: TGTGCCAGCAGGACCAGGGGATTCTCTCGGGAGCAGTACTTC. Translated, it gives CASRTRGFSREQYF.

The rearrangement joins TRBV24-1 to TRBJ2-7, with D possibly being TRBD1 (5 bases). The V end was cut by 3 bases, the J end by 7 bases, with 9 bases between. CDR3 length equals 12 residues. CDR1 and CDR2 from the germline V gene are KGHDR and SFDVKD. The CDR3 loop is CATSDKGWEQYF. The CDR3 bases are TGTGCCACCAGTGATAAGGGGTGGGAGCAGTACTTC.

This chain links TRBV13 with TRBJ1-2; D is possibly TRBD1 (6 bases). CDR3 length equals 15 residues. CDR1 is PRHDT and CDR2 is FYEKMQ in the germline V gene (reference sequence). V dropped 0 bases and J dropped 2 bases, with 10 bases sitting between them. In DNA form, the CDR3 reads TGTGCCAGCAGCTTAGGTTTACAGGGAAACTATGGCTACACCTTC. It encodes CASSLGLQGNYGYTF.

This clone was observed a single time. The chain recombines TRBV19 with TRBJ1-2; 8 bases map to TRBD1. Losses at the gene ends were 3 bases for V and 8 bases for J; bases not matched to a gene: 8. Looked up from germline, CDR1 is LNHDA and CDR2 is SQIVND (reference sequence). The CDR3 is 14 amino acids. The DNA for the CDR3 is TGTGCCAGTAGTATGGGTTACAGGGGGTTCGGCTACACCTTC. The encoded protein is CASSMGYRGFGYTF.

This chain joins TRBV5-1 and TRBJ2-5; 8 bases line up with TRBD1. This CDR3 is built from 15 residues. CDR1 and CDR2 from the germline V gene are SGHRS and YFSETQ. With V trimmed by 4 bases and J by 3 bases, 8 bases remained unmatched. The CDR3 nucleotides read TGCGCCAGCAGCCTCGGGACAGGTAAAGAAGAGACCCAGTACTTC. It codes for CASSLGTGKEETQYF.

J is TRBJ1-2 and V is TRBV7-2, with 9 bases aligning to TRBD1. Losses at the gene ends were 5 bases for V and 8 bases for J; bases not matched to a gene: 12. The V gene's germline CDR1 is SGHTA and CDR2 FQGNSA. The CDR3 has 15 residues. CDR3 DNA: TGTGCCAGCAGCGGTTCGGGACAGGGAATAGAGGGCTACACCTTC. Amino acid sequence: CASSGSGQGIEGYTF.

The chain uses TRBV12-5 and TRBJ1-1; a possible D gene is TRBD1 (6 bases). The CDR3 is made up of 14 amino acids. Germline assignment: CDR1 LGHNT and CDR2 FRNRAP. V gave up 0 bases and J gave up 4 bases, with 9 bases separating them. CDR3 DNA: TGTGCTAGTGGTTTGGTACAGGGTGCCACTGAAGCTTTCTTT. This translates into CASGLVQGATEAFF.